This T cell receptor beta chain is drawn from a study of T cell clonality in common variable immunodeficiency. The repertoire was sequenced with immunoSEQ multiplex PCR; TCRdb's copy has only in-frame clones and lacks some. Sampling found 25,000 to 30,000 clones, none seen once. Aged 9 to 64 years, CVID subjects averaged about 40 years old. All CVID subjects were on immunoglobulin replacement for at least one year. Regarding the study as a whole: T cell subpopulation sequencing would be needed to explain CVID clonality. Common variable immunodeficiency TCR beta sequences reportedly had fewer deletions and N-nucleotide insertions.

This clone was seen at least ten times. Antigen specificity is unknown. This clonotype was sampled from a human donor with common variable immunodeficiency. Sequencing was done on a sample of peripheral blood mononuclear cells.

Incomplete CDR3 DNA: TGCGCCAGCAGCTTGGAGGCAGGGTATGGCACAGATACG. Translated: CASSLEAGYGTDT. The whole CDR3 protein is CASSLEAGYGTDTQYF. V usage is TRBV5-1 and J usage is TRBJ2-3; a weak D match, TRBD1 (5 bases). The CDR3 end is not reached by the read, which stops 3 residues before it; the germline J gene fills it in. The V end was cut by 0 bases, the J end by 1 base, with 12 bases between. Germline V lookup: CDR1 SGHRS, CDR2 YFSETQ. This CDR3 comprises 16 residues.